The next 26 T cell receptor beta chains were all read from a single sample in a study of regulatory T cells in long-lasting Graves disease. Relying on iRepertoire HTBI primers and Arm-PCR of CDR3 regions, the team built TCR beta libraries. TCRdb re-called the multiplex PCR reads through MiXCR, storing one row per CDR3 protein. The data hold approximately 470,000 distinct CDR3 sequences, with around 16% observed a single time. Described time point: newly diagnosed GD, antithyroid drugs for less than 3 months. The TCR library used RNA extracted from PBMCs. This same sample was also taken into another study, of T cells in Graves' hyperthyroidism and ophthalmopathy.

Specimen: peripheral blood mononuclear cells (PBMCs), collected at new diagnosis, from a patient treated with antithyroid drugs. These receptors came from a man in his forties or fifties with Graves disease.

The DNA of the CDR3 is TGTGCCAGCAGTGAATCAGGTCGGAGGAGTCAGCCCCAGCATTTT. This translates into CASSESGRRSQPQHF. V gene TRBV2 combines with J gene TRBJ1-5; no definite D call. Germline V gives CDR1 SNHLY, CDR2 FYNNEI. The CDR3 sequence is 15 residues long. With 2 bases removed from V and 6 bases from J, the gap between germline ends came to 14 bases.

The chain combines TRBV28 with TRBJ1-5; D ambiguous. Trimming left V 4 bases short and J 4 bases short, with 8 bases between. This CDR3 region has 13 residues. CDR1 is MDHEN, CDR2 SYDVKM, per germline. DNA for the CDR3: TGTGCCAGCAGTTGGGTCTATAATCAGCCCCAGCATTTT. Its protein product is CASSWVYNQPQHF.

This clonotype showed up many times. The chain combines TRBV5-1 with TRBJ2-1, with TRBD2 identical over 7 bases. The trim removed 4 bases at V and 6 bases at J, leaving 7 bases unmatched. CDR3 size: 14 residues. Germline V gene lookup returns CDR1 SGHRS and CDR2 YFSETQ. CDR3 sequence reads: CASSQREGLNEQFF. CDR3 coding DNA: TGCGCCAGCAGCCAGAGGGAGGGCCTCAATGAGCAGTTCTTC.

This sequence joins TRBV12-5 and TRBJ2-7, with D possibly TRBD1 on 6 matching bases. V lost 7 bases and J lost 2, with 15 bases in between. CDR3 length equals 14 residues. Per the germline V gene, CDR1 is LGHNT and CDR2 is FRNRAP. Written as DNA, the CDR3 is TGTGCTAGTGCCCCCGGCCCAGGGGCCTACGAGCAGTACTTC. The encoded protein is CASAPGPGAYEQYF.

This chain links TRBV6-1 with TRBJ2-6; either TRBD1 or TRBD2 may fit D (5 bases each). The V and J ends lost 6 bases and 0 bases respectively, with 18 bases between them. The germline V gene encodes CDR1 MNHNS and CDR2 SASEGT. CDR3 length equals 18 residues. CDR3 coding DNA: TGTGCCAGCAGCCGGGAACAGGCCCCCCACTCTGGGGCCAACGTCCTGACTTTC. Amino acid sequence: CASSREQAPHSGANVLTF.

The table lists this clonotype with a few counts. The chain has TRBV2 and TRBJ1-3; 7 nucleotides agree with TRBD1. The germline CDR1 and CDR2 sequences are SNHLY and FYNNEI. V trimming: 7 bases; J trimming: 0 bases; junction bases outside the gene matches: 6. This CDR3 contains 15 residues. CDR3 in amino acids: CASKGDSHSGNTIYF. CDR3 bases: TGTGCCAGCAAAGGGGACAGCCACTCTGGAAACACCATATATTTT. The full variable domain, completed using reference TRBV2 and TRBJ1-3, is EPEVTQTPSHQVTQMGQEVILRCVPISNHLYFYWYRQILGQKVEFLVSFYNNEISEKSEIFDDQFSVERPDGSNFTLKIRSTKLEDSAMYFCASKGDSHSGNTIYFGEGSWLTVV.

DNA of the CDR3: TGTGCCAGCAGCTTAGACCACAGGGCCCCCGAGCAGTACTTC. It yields the protein CASSLDHRAPEQYF. The V gene is TRBV7-9, the J gene TRBJ2-7; the D gene is possibly TRBD1 (6 bases). This CDR3 is 14 amino acids long. The germline V and J ends were trimmed by 1 base and 6 bases, with 13 bases remaining between them. The V gene's germline CDR1 is SEHNR and CDR2 FQNEAQ (reference sequence).

This chain connects TRBV6-2 or TRBV6-3 to TRBJ2-5; 9 bases are shared with TRBD2. With V trimmed by 6 bases and J by 7 bases, 6 bases remained unmatched. Germline CDR1 reads MNHEY; CDR2 reads SVGEGT. The CDR3 runs to 13 residues. CDR3 sequence: CASRTSGPRTQYF. CDR3 DNA: TGTGCCAGCAGGACTAGCGGCCCGAGGACCCAGTACTTC.

This clonotype showed up just a few times. The CDR3 here is CASRWDYTDTQYF. The CDR3 nucleotides are TGTGCCAGCAGGTGGGACTACACAGATACGCAGTATTTT. V is TRBV6-1 and J is TRBJ2-3, with 7 bases matching TRBD2. Germline V gives CDR1 MNHNS, CDR2 SASEGT. The CDR3 extends over 13 amino acids. The V and J ends lost 6 bases and 2 bases, in that order; junction bases with no gene match: 2.

This clonotype was observed at least ten times. The chain employs TRBV6-2 or TRBV6-3 and TRBJ1-1, with D unresolved. The germline V and J ends were trimmed by 5 bases and 6 bases, with 13 bases remaining between them. Germline CDR1 MNHEY, CDR2 SVGEGT. The CDR3 is made up of 13 amino acids. The CDR3 reads CASSEAGLAEAFF. The CDR3 bases are TGTGCCAGCAGTGAGGCGGGGTTGGCTGAAGCTTTCTTT.

In this sample, this clonotype turned up a few times. Germline and junction disagree at one end, which may indicate a read error. V gene TRBV12-3 or TRBV12-4 combines with J gene TRBJ2-1; D may be TRBD1 (6 bases). The CDR3 spans 13 residues. CDR3 protein: CASSQGSYNEQLF. The DNA of the CDR3 is TGTGCCAGCAGTCAGGGGTCCTACAATGAGCAGCTCTTC.

This clonotype was seen a few times. V gene TRBV6-2 or TRBV6-3 combines with J gene TRBJ1-2, with 8 bases fitting TRBD1. The length of the CDR3 is 14 residues. The V gene's germline CDR1 is MNHEY and CDR2 SVGEGT. V dropped 0 bases and J dropped 6; count of bases not matched to a gene: 3. This chain's CDR3 is CASSYSGRGHGYTF. CDR3 nucleotides: TGTGCCAGCAGTTACTCCGGCAGGGGGCATGGCTACACCTTC.

This clonotype was observed at least ten times. The chain joins TRBV18 to TRBJ1-2; TRBD1 agrees at 7 bases. The germline CDR1 and CDR2 sequences are KGHSH and LQKENI. Trimming took 3 bases from V and 6 from J; bases not matched to a gene: 13. This CDR3 is 16 amino acids long. The CDR3 region is CASSPLPNDRADGYTF. In DNA, the CDR3 is TGTGCCAGCTCACCCCTCCCGAATGACAGGGCGGATGGCTACACCTTC.

This clonotype was recorded at least ten times. The V call is TRBV28, the J call TRBJ2-1, with D perhaps TRBD1 or TRBD2 (5 bases each). Germline assignment: CDR1 MDHEN and CDR2 SYDVKM. With 5 bases removed from V and 3 bases from J, the gap between germline ends came to 17 bases. The CDR3 loop spans 16 amino acids. The CDR3 coding sequence is TGTGCCAGCAGTCTCCTGTGGGACGGAGTCTACAATGAGCAGTTCTTC. Protein product: CASSLLWDGVYNEQFF.

This clonotype was found many times. One junction end does not reproduce the germline sequence, and a read error may be involved. This sequence joins TRBV12-3 or TRBV12-4 and TRBJ2-7, with 8 bases matching TRBD2. The CDR3 covers 15 residues. Here the CDR3 DNA reads TGTGCCGGCAGTTTAGCGGGAAGGGGTCCCTACGAGCAGTACTTC. Its protein product is CAGSLAGRGPYEQYF.

This clonotype has more than one count but fewer than ten. The chain has TRBV5-6 and TRBJ2-1; weak D call: TRBD2 (6 bases). This CDR3 has 16 amino acids. The ends were cut back, 4 bases at V and 1 base at J, with 15 bases in the middle. Germline lookup yields CDR1 SGHDT and CDR2 YYEEEE. The CDR3 reads CASSTTSRSSYNEQFF. In DNA form, the CDR3 reads TGTGCCAGCAGCACCACTAGCAGAAGTTCCTACAATGAGCAGTTCTTC. Using reference TRBV5-6 and TRBJ2-1 for the parts outside the CDR3, the full variable domain is DAGVTQSPTHLIKTRGQQVTLRCSPKSGHDTVSWYQQALGQGPQFIFQYYEEEERQRGNFPDRFSGHQFPNYSSELNVNALLLGDSALYLCASSTTSRSSYNEQFFGPGTRLTVL.

The chain combines TRBV7-3 with TRBJ2-1; D unresolved. V lost 5 bases to trimming and J lost 0 bases, with 11 bases between them. CDR1 and CDR2 from the germline V gene are SGHTA and FQGTGA. This CDR3 is built from 15 residues. The CDR3 here is CASSLLPSSYNEQFF. DNA of the CDR3: TGTGCCAGCAGCCTACTACCGAGCTCCTACAATGAGCAGTTCTTC.

This clonotype was picked up many times. The CDR3 protein is CSARGSNTEAFF. The CDR3 nucleotides are TGCAGTGCTAGAGGCTCGAACACTGAAGCTTTCTTT. V usage is TRBV20-1 and J usage is TRBJ1-1; D is ambiguous. Germline CDR1 reads DFQATT; CDR2 reads SNEGSKA (reference sequence). V lost 1 base and J lost 1, with 4 bases in between. The CDR3 runs to 12 residues.

The V and J genes are TRBV6-2 or TRBV6-3 and TRBJ2-3; weak D call: TRBD2 (6 bases). Germline CDR1 is MNHEY and CDR2 is SVGEGT. V was clipped by 4 bases and J by 6 bases, with 11 bases between them. CDR3 length: 13 residues. CDR3 in amino acids: CASSWKGGDTQYF. The CDR3 nucleotides read TGTGCCAGCAGTTGGAAGGGAGGTGATACGCAGTATTTT.

This clonotype was detected a few times. The genes are TRBV20-1 and TRBJ2-7; perhaps D is TRBD1 or TRBD2 (6 bases each). Trimming left V 6 bases short and J 5 bases short, with 20 bases between. The CDR3 has 14 residues. Germline CDR1 and CDR2: DFQATT and SNEGSKA (reference sequence). CDR3 in amino acids: CSARGGARIHEQYF. The CDR3 DNA is TGCAGTGCCAGGGGCGGGGCCCGGATCCACGAGCAGTACTTC.

The V and J genes are TRBV25-1 and TRBJ1-2, with D possibly matching TRBD1 (5 bases). This CDR3 has 14 amino acids. The germline V gene has CDR1 MGHDK and CDR2 SYGVNS. Trimming stripped 5 bases from V and 4 bases from J, with 14 bases between. In DNA form, the CDR3 reads TGTGCCAGCAGTCGCGCGAACGGGGCCTATGGCTACACCTTC. Encoded protein: CASSRANGAYGYTF.

The chain is built from TRBV4-1 and TRBJ1-4, with TRBD1 identical over 8 bases. With 5 bases clipped from V and 6 bases from J, the junction kept 8 bases outside the gene matches. Germline loops: CDR1 MGHRA, CDR2 YSYEKL. The CDR3 has 15 residues. The DNA of the CDR3 is TGCGCCAGCAGCGGAACCGGGACAGGACATGAAAAACTGTTTTTT. It translates to CASSGTGTGHEKLFF.

The sample holds a few counts of this clonotype. The V and J genes are TRBV14 and TRBJ2-7; 8 nucleotides match TRBD2. Germline trimming cut 0 bases from V and 0 bases from J; bases unmatched to any gene: 4. Germline V gene sequence: CDR1 SGHDN, CDR2 FVKESK. The CDR3 has 16 residues. CDR3 nucleotides: TGTGCCAGCAGCCAAGAGAGACTAGCGAGCTCCTACGAGCAGTACTTC. Residues: CASSQERLASSYEQYF.

With regard to this clonotype: A read error is possible here, since a much larger clone lies one base away. This chain connects TRBV5-6 to TRBJ1-1, with D perhaps TRBD1 (5 bases). V gave up 5 bases and J gave up 4 bases, with 18 bases separating them. The CDR3 has 15 amino acids. The germline V gene encodes CDR1 SGHDT and CDR2 YYEEEE. The CDR3 nucleotides read TGTGCCAGCAGATACAACGGGGCCCGAGGCACTGAAGCTTTCTTT. Translating gives CASRYNGARGTEAFF. Complete variable domain (other parts from reference TRBV5-6 and TRBJ1-1): DAGVTQSPTHLIKTRGQQVTLRCSPKSGHDTVSWYQQALGQGPQFIFQYYEEEERQRGNFPDRFSGHQFPNYSSELNVNALLLGDSALYLCASRYNGARGTEAFFGQGTRLTVV.

The chain links TRBV6-2 or TRBV6-3 to TRBJ1-3; D remains unclear. Trimming shortened V by 5 bases and J by 0 bases, and 11 bases separated the two germline ends. Germline V gives CDR1 MNHEY, CDR2 SVGEGT. The CDR3 covers 15 residues. The CDR3 DNA reads TGTGCCAGCAGTGAACGCCCGCGCTCTGGAAACACCATATATTTT. It specifies CASSERPRSGNTIYF.

The J gene is TRBJ2-1, the V gene TRBV12-3 or TRBV12-4, with D hard to call. The CDR3 consists of 13 residues. V was cut by 2 bases and J by 9 bases, with 11 bases left in between. The CDR3 region is CASSLISGAEQFF. In nucleotides, the CDR3 is TGTGCCAGCAGTTTAATCTCGGGTGCTGAGCAGTTCTTC.